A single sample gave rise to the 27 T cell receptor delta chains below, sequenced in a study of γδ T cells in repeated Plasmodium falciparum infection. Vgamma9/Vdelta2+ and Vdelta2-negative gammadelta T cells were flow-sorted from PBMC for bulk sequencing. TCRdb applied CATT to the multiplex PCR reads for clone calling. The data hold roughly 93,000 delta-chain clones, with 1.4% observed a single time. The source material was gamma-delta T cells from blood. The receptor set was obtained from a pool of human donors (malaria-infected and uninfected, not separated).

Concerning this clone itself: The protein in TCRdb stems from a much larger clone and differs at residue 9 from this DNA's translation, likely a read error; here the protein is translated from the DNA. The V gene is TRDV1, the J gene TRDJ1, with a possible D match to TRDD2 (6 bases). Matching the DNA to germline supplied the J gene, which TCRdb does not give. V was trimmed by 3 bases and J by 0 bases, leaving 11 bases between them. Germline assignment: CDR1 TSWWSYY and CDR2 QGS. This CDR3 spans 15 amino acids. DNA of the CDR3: TGTGCTCTTGGGGATAGACCCTTCCACACCGATAAACTCATCTTT. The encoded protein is CALGDRPFHTDKLIF.

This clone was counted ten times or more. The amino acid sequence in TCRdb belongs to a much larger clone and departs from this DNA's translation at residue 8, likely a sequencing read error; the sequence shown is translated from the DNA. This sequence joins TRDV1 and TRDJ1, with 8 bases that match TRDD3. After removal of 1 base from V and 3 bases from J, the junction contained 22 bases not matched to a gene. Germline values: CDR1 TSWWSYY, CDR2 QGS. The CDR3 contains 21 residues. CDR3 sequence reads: CALGERAHSSFFGGCPDKLIF. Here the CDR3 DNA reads TGTGCTCTTGGGGAACGAGCACATTCCTCCTTCTTTGGGGGATGCCCCGATAAACTCATCTTT.

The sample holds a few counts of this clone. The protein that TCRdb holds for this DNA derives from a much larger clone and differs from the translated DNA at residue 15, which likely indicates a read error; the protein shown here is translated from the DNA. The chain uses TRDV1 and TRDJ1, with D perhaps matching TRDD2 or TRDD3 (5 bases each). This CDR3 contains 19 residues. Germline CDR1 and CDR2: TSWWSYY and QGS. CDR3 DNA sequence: TGTGCTCTTGGGGACCCAAGTCCCTTCGGGAGGGGGTACACCGGTAAACTCATCTTT. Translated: CALGDPSPFGRGYTGKLIF.

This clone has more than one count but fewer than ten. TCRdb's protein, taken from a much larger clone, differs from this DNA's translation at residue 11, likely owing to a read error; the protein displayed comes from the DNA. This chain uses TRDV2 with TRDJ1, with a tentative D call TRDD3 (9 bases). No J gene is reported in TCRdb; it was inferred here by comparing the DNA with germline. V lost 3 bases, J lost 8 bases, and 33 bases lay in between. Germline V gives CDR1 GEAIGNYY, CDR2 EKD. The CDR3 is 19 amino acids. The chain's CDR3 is CACDPLPTLRPGDTSKLIF. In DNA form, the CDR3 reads TGTGCCTGTGACCCGCTTCCTACCTTACGACCGGGGGATACCTCAAAACTCATCTTT.

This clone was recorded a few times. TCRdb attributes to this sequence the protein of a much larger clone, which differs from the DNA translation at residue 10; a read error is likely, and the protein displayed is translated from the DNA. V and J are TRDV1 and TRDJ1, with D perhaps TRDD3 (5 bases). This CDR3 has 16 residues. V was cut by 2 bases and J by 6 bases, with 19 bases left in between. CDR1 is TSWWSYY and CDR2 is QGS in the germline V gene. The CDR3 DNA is TGTGCTCTTGGGGAATTCCCATTGGGGTATATATATAAACTCATCTTT. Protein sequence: CALGEFPLGYIYKLIF.

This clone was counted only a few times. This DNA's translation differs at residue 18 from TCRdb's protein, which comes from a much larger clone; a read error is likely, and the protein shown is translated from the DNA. CDR3 sequence reads: CALGELMGYWGIPYLPDILIF. In DNA, the CDR3 is TGTGCTCTTGGGGAACTAATGGGGTACTGGGGGATACCCTACCTTCCCGATATACTCATCTTT. The V and J genes are TRDV1 and TRDJ1, with 12 bases lining up with TRDD3. The J gene, left out of TCRdb, was set here by checking the DNA against germline. Germline CDR1 reads TSWWSYY; CDR2 reads QGS. The CDR3 is made up of 21 amino acids.

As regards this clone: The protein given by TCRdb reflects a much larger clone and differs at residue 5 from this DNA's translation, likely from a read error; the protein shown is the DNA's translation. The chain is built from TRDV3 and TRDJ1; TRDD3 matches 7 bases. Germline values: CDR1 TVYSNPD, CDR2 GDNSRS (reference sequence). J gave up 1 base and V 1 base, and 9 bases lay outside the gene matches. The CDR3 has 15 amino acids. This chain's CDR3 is CAFTGGIRGTDKLIF. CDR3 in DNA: TGTGCCTTTACGGGGGGGATCAGAGGCACCGATAAACTCATCTTT. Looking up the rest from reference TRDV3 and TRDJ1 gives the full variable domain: CDKVTQSSPDQTVASGSEVVLLCTYDTVYSNPDLFWYRIRPDYSFQFVFYGDNSRSEGADFTQGRFSVKHILTQKAFHLVISPVRTEDSATYYCAFTGGIRGTDKLIFGKGTRVTVEP.

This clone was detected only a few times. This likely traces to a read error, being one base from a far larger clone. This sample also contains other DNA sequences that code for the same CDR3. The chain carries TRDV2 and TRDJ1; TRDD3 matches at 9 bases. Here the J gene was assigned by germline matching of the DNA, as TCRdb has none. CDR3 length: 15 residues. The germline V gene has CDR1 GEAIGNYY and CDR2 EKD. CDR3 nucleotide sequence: TGTGCCTGCGACAGCGTGGGGGATAGGACCGATAAACTCATCTTT. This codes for CACDSVGDRTDKLIF.

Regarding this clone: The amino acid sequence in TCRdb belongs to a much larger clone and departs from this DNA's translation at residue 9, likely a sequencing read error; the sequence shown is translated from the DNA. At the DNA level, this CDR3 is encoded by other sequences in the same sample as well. The CDR3 DNA is TGTGCTCTTGGGGAAAGGGGGCGTTTACCTGGGAGTGACACCGATAAACTCATCTTT. Translating gives CALGERGRLPGSDTDKLIF. The chain employs TRDV1 and TRDJ1, with a weak D call TRDD3 (5 bases). TCRdb does not report a J gene; here it was assigned by matching the DNA to germline references. This CDR3 contains 19 residues. Germline CDR1 reads TSWWSYY; CDR2 reads QGS. V was shortened by 2 bases and J by 0 bases, with 22 bases between the two germline ends.

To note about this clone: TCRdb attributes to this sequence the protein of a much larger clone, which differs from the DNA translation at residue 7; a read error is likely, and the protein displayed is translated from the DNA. The CDR3 nucleotides read TGTGCCTGTGACAAACTGTGGGATAAGGGAAAACTCATCTTT. It translates to CACDKLWDKGKLIF. The J gene is TRDJ1, the V gene TRDV2, with D maybe TRDD3 (6 bases). TCRdb leaves out the J gene; it was filled in here by matching the DNA to germline. V lost 2 bases to trimming and J lost 8 bases, with 17 bases between them. The CDR3 is 14 amino acids. Germline values: CDR1 GEAIGNYY, CDR2 EKD.

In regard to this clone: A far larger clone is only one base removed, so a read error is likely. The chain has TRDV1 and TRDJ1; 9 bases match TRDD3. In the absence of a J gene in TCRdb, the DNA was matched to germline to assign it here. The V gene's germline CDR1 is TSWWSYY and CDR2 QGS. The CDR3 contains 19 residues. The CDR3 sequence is CALGEQFPYWGSPTDKLIF. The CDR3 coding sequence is TGTGCTCTCGGGGAACAGTTCCCCTACTGGGGGAGTCCCACCGATAAACTCATCTTT.

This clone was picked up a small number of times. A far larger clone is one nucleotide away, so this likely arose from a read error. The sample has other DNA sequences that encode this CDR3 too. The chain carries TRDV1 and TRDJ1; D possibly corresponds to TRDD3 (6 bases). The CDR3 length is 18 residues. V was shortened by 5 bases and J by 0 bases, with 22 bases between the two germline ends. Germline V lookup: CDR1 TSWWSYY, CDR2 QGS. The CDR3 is CALGKISGGWRYTDKLIF. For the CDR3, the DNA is TGTGCTCTTGGGAAAATAAGTGGGGGGTGGCGATACACCGATAAACTCATCTTT.

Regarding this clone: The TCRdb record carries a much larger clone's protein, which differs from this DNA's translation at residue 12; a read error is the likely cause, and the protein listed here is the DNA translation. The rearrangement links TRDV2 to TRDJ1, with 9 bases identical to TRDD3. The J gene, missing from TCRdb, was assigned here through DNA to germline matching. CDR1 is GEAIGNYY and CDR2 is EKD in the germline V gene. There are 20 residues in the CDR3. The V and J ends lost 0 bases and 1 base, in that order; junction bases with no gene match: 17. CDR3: CACDTVPTTGGLMATDKLIF. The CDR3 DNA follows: TGTGCCTGTGACACCGTCCCCACGACTGGGGGACTTATGGCCACCGATAAACTCATCTTT.

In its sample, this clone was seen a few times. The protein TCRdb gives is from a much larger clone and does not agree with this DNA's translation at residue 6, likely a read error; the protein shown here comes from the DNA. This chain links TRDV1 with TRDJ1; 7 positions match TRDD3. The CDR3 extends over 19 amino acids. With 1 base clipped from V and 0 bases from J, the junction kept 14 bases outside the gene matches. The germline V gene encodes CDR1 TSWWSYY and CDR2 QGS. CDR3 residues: CALGEPPLWGTLYTDKLIF. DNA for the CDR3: TGTGCTCTTGGGGAACCACCCTTGTGGGGGACTTTGTACACCGATAAACTCATCTTT.

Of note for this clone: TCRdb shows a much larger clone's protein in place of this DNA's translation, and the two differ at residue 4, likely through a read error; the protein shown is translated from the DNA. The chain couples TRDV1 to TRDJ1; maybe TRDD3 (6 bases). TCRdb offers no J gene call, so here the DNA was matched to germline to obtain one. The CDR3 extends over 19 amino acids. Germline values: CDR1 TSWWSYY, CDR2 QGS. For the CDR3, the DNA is TGTGCTCTTAGGGAAAACTGGGACAAACTCGTGGGGTACACCGATAAACTCATCTTT. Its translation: CALRENWDKLVGYTDKLIF.

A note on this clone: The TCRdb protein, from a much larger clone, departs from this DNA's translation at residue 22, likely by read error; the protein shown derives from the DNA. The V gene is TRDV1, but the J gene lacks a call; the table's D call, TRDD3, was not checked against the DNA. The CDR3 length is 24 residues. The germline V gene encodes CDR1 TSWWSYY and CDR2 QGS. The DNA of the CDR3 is TGTGCTCTTGGGGAGCTTCCCTTCCTAAGTTATGTACTGGGGGATACGCAATTGACAGCACAACCCTTCTTT. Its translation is CALGELPFLSYVLGDTQLTAQPFF.

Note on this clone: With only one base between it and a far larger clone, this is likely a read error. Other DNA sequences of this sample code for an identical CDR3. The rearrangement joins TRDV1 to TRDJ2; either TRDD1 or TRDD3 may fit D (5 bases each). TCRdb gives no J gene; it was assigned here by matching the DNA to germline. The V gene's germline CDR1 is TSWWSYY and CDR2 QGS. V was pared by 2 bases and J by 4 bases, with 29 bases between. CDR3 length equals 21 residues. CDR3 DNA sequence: TGTGCTCTTGGGGAAGAGTCGTATCATGAAATGGGCAAAGGGGAGACAGCACAACTCTTCTTT. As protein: CALGEESYHEMGKGETAQLFF.

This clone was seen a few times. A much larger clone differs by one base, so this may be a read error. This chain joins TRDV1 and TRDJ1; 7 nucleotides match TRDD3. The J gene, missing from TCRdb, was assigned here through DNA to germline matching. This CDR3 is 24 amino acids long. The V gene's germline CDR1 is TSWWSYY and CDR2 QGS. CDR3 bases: TGTGCCCTTGGGGAAACCAGGGGGCCCATGGGACCCTCTACTGGGGATAGACCTACCGATAAACTCATCTTT. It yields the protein CALGETRGPMGPSTGDRPTDKLIF.

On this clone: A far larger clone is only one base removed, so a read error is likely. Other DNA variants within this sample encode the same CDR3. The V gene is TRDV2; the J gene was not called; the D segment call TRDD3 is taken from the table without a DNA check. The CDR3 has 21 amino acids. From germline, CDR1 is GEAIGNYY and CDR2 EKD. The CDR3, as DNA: TGTGCCTGTGACGACGCATTCTATACTGGGGGATACAGCCCCTCGTCTCCTAAACTCATCTTC. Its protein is CACDDAFYTGGYSPSSPKLIF.

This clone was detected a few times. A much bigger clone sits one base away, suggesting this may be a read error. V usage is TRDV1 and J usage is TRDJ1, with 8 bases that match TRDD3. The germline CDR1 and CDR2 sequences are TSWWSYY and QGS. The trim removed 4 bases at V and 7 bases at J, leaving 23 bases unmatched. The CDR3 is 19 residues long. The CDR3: CALGGDERGKWGIGGKLIF. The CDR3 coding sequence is TGTGCTCTTGGGGGCGACGAGCGGGGGAAGTGGGGGATCGGCGGTAAACTCATCTTT.

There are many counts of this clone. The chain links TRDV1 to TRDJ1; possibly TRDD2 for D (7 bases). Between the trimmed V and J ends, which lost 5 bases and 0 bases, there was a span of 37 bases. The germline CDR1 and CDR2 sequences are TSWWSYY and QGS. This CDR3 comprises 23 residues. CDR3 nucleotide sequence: TGTGCTCTTGGGAATCAACACTATTTGCCTTCCTCCTGGTACTGGGCCTACACCGATAAACTCATCTTT. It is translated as CALGNQHYLPSSWYWAYTDKLIF.

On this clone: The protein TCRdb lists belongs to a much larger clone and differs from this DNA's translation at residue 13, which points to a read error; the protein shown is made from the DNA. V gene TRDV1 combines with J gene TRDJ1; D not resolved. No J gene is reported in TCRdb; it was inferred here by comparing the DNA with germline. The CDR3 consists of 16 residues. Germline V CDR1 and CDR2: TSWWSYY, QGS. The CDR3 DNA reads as TGTGCTCTTGGAAAGTTCTTCGTCTCGTACACCGATAGACTCATCTTT. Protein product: CALGKFFVSYTDRLIF.

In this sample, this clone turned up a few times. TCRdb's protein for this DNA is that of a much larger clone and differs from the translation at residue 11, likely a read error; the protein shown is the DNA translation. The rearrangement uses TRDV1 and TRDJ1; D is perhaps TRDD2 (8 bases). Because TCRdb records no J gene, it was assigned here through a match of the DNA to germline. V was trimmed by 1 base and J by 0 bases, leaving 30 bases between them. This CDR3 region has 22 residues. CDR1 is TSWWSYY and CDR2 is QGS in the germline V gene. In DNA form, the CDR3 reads TGTGCTCTTGGGGAACCTGGCCTTCCTAGGCACAGGGGGATTGCCTACACCGATAAACTCATCTTT. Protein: CALGEPGLPRHRGIAYTDKLIF.

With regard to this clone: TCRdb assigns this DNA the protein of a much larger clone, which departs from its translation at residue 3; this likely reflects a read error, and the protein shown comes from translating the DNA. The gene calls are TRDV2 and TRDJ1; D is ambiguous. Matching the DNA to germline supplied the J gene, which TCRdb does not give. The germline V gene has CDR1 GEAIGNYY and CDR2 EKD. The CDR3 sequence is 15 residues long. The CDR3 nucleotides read TGTGCCCGTGACCCCTTACAACGTCCGCACGGTAAACTCATCTTT. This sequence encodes CARDPLQRPHGKLIF.

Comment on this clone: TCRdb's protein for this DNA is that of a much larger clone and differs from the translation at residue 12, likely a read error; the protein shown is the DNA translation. The CDR3 protein is CALGELGYWGKTNTDKLIF. CDR3 in DNA: TGTGCTCTTGGGGAACTAGGCTACTGGGGGAAGACCAACACCGATAAACTCATCTTT. The chain links TRDV1 to TRDJ1; 9 bases fit TRDD3. No J gene is reported in TCRdb; it was inferred here by comparing the DNA with germline. The CDR3 length is 19 residues. The V segment lost 0 bases and the J segment 0 bases; nucleotides outside the gene matches: 11. Looked up from germline, CDR1 is TSWWSYY and CDR2 is QGS.

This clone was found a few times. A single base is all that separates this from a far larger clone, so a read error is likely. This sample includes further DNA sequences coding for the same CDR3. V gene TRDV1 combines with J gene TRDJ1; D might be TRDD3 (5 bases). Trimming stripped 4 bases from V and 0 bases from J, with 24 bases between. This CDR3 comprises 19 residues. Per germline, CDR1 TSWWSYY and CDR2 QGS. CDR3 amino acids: CALGATHVLGWDYTDKLIF. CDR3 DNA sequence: TGTGCTCTTGGGGCGACACACGTCCTGGGCTGGGATTACACCGATAAACTCATCTTT.

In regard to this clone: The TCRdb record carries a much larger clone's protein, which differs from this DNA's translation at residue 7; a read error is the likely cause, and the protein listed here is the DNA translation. The CDR3 DNA sequence: TGTGCTCTTGGGGATTCCTCCCTACTTACCCGGGGGATTAAGGACACCGATAAACTCATCTTT. It translates to CALGDSSLLTRGIKDTDKLIF. The rearrangement joins TRDV1 to TRDJ1; 7 bases match TRDD3. The J gene is not listed in TCRdb, so it was assigned here from a DNA match to germline. Germline lookup yields CDR1 TSWWSYY and CDR2 QGS. The trim removed 3 bases at V and 0 bases at J, leaving 22 bases unmatched. This CDR3 is built from 21 residues.